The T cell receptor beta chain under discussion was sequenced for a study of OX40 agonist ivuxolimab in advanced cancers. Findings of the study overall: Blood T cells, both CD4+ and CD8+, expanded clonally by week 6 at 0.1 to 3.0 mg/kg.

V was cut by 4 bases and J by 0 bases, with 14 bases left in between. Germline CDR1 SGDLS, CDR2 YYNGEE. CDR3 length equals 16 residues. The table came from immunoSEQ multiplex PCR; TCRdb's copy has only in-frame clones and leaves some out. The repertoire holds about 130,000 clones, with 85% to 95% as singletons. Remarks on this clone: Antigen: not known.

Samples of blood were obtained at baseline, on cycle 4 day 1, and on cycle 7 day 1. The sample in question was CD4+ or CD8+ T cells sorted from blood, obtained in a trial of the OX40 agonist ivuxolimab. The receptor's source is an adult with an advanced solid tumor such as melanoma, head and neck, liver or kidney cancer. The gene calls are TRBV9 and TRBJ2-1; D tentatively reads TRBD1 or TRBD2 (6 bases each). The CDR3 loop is CASSLRGDFSYNEQFF. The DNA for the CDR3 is TGTGCCAGCAGCCTAAGGGGGGACTTCTCCTACAATGAGCAGTTCTTC.